The 28 T cell receptor beta chains below were found in one sample sequenced in a study of T cell repertoires in cytomegalovirus infection. TCRdb called the reads again in MiXCR, with one record for every CDR3 protein. Altogether some 680,000 distinct CDR3 sequences are present, roughly a third being singletons, with the ten largest covering more than 2.5%. Input material: PBMCs. The receptors stem from a human donor in good health (CMV status not recorded). Some clones in this sample may be carry-over from other donors' samples.

A word on this clonotype: This could be a read error, since a much larger clone is one nucleotide away. V gene TRBV7-2 combines with J gene TRBJ2-7; D call uncertain. The CDR3 is 14 amino acids. Germline assignment: CDR1 SGHTA and CDR2 FQGNSA. In nucleotides, the CDR3 is TGTGCCAACAGCTTAGACTTCACAGTGTACGAGCAGTACTTC. Encoded protein: CANSLDFTVYEQYF.

This chain connects TRBV7-9 to TRBJ2-1, with D perhaps given as TRBD1 or TRBD2 (5 bases each). The V gene lost 5 bases and the J gene lost 15 bases, with 20 bases spanning the gap. The CDR3 totals 13 residues. Germline V gene lookup returns CDR1 SEHNR and CDR2 FQNEAQ (reference sequence). CDR3 in DNA: TGTGCCAGCAGCCCTAGCCCGACAGTCCGGGGGTTCTTC. It encodes CASSPSPTVRGFF.

V is TRBV2 and J is TRBJ2-6; D tentatively fits TRBD1 or TRBD2 (5 bases each). The germline V gene encodes CDR1 SNHLY and CDR2 FYNNEI. Trimming removed 6 bases from V and 2 bases from J, with 14 bases in between. CDR3 length equals 16 residues. CDR3 bases: TGTGCCAGCAGGGTCCAGGGACGTACTGGGGCCAACGTCCTGACTTTC. Translating it yields CASRVQGRTGANVLTF.

This clonotype was seen a few times. This chain uses TRBV7-3 with TRBJ1-3; TRBD1 agrees at 10 bases. CDR1 is SGHTA, CDR2 FQGTGA, per germline. V trimming: 4 bases; J trimming: 3 bases; junction bases outside the gene matches: 3. The CDR3 totals 15 residues. This CDR3 is CASSSTGGYGNTIYF. CDR3 nucleotides: TGTGCCAGCAGCTCGACAGGGGGCTATGGAAACACCATATATTTT. The full variable domain, in which reference TRBV7-3 and TRBJ1-3 provide the parts outside the CDR3, is GAGVSQTPSNKVTEKGKYVELRCDPISGHTALYWYRQSLGQGPEFLIYFQGTGAADDSGLPNDRFFAVRPEGSVSTLKIQRTERGDSAVYLCASSSTGGYGNTIYFGEGSWLTVV.

The chain uses TRBV29-1 and TRBJ2-5; D may be TRBD1 (6 bases). Germline V CDR1 and CDR2: SQVTM, ANQGSEA. The CDR3 spans 11 residues. V lost 7 bases and J lost 4, with 10 bases in between. The CDR3 spells CSGRGGETQYF. The DNA for the CDR3 is TGCAGCGGCCGAGGGGGAGAGACCCAGTACTTC.

This clonotype was counted at least ten times. The chain combines TRBV7-8 with TRBJ1-1, with a weak D call TRBD1 (5 bases). This CDR3 is built from 14 residues. V dropped 5 bases and J dropped 4 bases, with 14 bases sitting between them. The germline CDR1 and CDR2 sequences are SGHVS and FQNEAQ. The CDR3 is CASSHGGGGTEAFF. In DNA, the CDR3 is TGTGCCAGCAGCCACGGGGGGGGGGGCACTGAAGCTTTCTTT.

This clonotype was seen only once. V is TRBV12-3 or TRBV12-4 and J is TRBJ1-1, with D unclear. V dropped 6 bases and J dropped 0 bases, with 14 bases sitting between them. The CDR3 is made up of 15 amino acids. CDR3 nucleotides: TGTGCCAGCAGAGATCATAGGGCGTTGAACACTGAAGCTTTCTTT. It codes for CASRDHRALNTEAFF.

This rearrangement joins TRBV6-2 or TRBV6-3 to TRBJ2-2; 14 bases map to TRBD2. Per germline, CDR1 MNHEY and CDR2 SVGEGT. The ends lost 6 bases at V and 6 bases at J; junction bases unmatched: 9. The CDR3 covers 17 residues. The CDR3 region has the DNA TGTGCCAGCAGGGGGGCTCCGGGACTAGCGGGAGCCGGGGAGCTGTTTTTT. Amino acids: CASRGAPGLAGAGELFF.

This clonotype turned up a few times. The rearrangement uses TRBV14 and TRBJ1-6, with D maybe TRBD1 (5 bases). The ends were cut back, 0 bases at V and 7 bases at J, with 13 bases in the middle. This CDR3 has 16 residues. The V gene's germline CDR1 is SGHDN and CDR2 FVKESK. CDR3 in DNA: TGTGCCAGCAGCCAAGATGTGGGGACGGTGAATTCACCCCTCCACTTT. Translation gives CASSQDVGTVNSPLHF.

V gene TRBV20-1 combines with J gene TRBJ2-7, with 11 bases that match TRBD2. V lost 5 bases and J lost 7; bases outside the gene matches: 7. The CDR3 has 13 residues. CDR1 and CDR2 from the germline V gene are DFQATT and SNEGSKA (reference sequence). CDR3 nucleotide sequence: TGCAGTGCTGAACCGGGACTAGCGGAAGAGCAGTACTTC. Its translation is CSAEPGLAEEQYF.

The chain employs TRBV12-3 or TRBV12-4 and TRBJ1-1; D not resolved. Trimming removed 3 bases at V and 4 bases at J, with 12 bases between. CDR3 length equals 14 residues. The chain's CDR3 is CASSFSVAGTEAFF. CDR3 in DNA: TGTGCCAGCAGTTTTTCGGTCGCAGGCACTGAAGCTTTCTTT.

This clonotype was recorded at least ten times. This rearrangement joins TRBV6-1 to TRBJ2-1; the match to TRBD2 covers 13 bases. The CDR3 runs to 20 residues. The V gene end was trimmed by 6 bases and the J gene end by 0 bases; junction bases not matched to a gene: 14. CDR1 MNHNS and CDR2 SASEGT come from the germline V gene. CDR3 DNA sequence: TGTGCCAGCAGCTCCGGGACTAGCGGGGTAAGGACGAGCTCCTACAATGAGCAGTTCTTC. Protein product: CASSSGTSGVRTSSYNEQFF.

This clonotype was observed at least ten times. The chain carries TRBV7-8 and TRBJ1-3; D is uncertain. The V end was cut by 1 base, the J end by 2 bases, with 3 bases between. The germline V gene encodes CDR1 SGHVS and CDR2 FQNEAQ. CDR3 size: 13 residues. CDR3 residues: CASSLVPGNTIYF. The CDR3, as DNA: TGTGCCAGCAGCTTAGTTCCTGGAAACACCATATATTTT.

This clonotype has only a few counts. The V and J genes are TRBV11-2 and TRBJ1-6; weak D call: TRBD1 (5 bases). The germline CDR1 and CDR2 sequences are SGHAT and FQNNGV. The CDR3 is 14 residues long. V lost 3 bases to trimming and J lost 6 bases, with 9 bases between them. CDR3 nucleotides: TGTGCCAGCAGCTTCGAAGGGACTAATTCACCCCTCCACTTT. Amino acids: CASSFEGTNSPLHF.

This clonotype was found a few times. The junction differs from germline at one of its ends, possibly a read error. The rearrangement links TRBV5-3 to TRBJ2-2, with D tentatively TRBD2 (6 bases). TRBV5-3 is marked as an open reading frame, function uncertain. This CDR3 region has 13 residues. CDR3 sequence: CASSLEGLSELFF. In DNA, the CDR3 is TGTGCCAGCAGCTTGGAGGGTCTTTCGGAGCTGTTTTTT.

In nucleotides, the CDR3 is TGTGCCAGCAGCTTGGCCGTGATGGCGGGAGGGCAAGAGACCCAGTACTTC. As protein: CASSLAVMAGGQETQYF. This chain joins TRBV5-4 and TRBJ2-5, with 9 bases identical to TRBD2. In germline, CDR1 is SGHNT, CDR2 YYREEE (reference sequence). The V gene end was trimmed by 0 bases and the J gene end by 2 bases; junction bases not matched to a gene: 8. This CDR3 spans 17 amino acids.

This clonotype has a count of ten or more. This sequence joins TRBV6-1 and TRBJ2-6; no firm D call. The CDR3 has 15 residues. Germline V gene sequence: CDR1 MNHNS, CDR2 SASEGT. V shed 3 bases and J shed 0 bases, with 6 bases lying between them. CDR3 loop: CASSETGSGANVLTF. CDR3 coding DNA: TGTGCCAGCAGTGAGACCGGCTCTGGGGCCAACGTCCTGACTTTC.

The chain recombines TRBV13 with TRBJ1-6, with no clear D. CDR3 length: 16 residues. In germline, CDR1 is PRHDT, CDR2 FYEKMQ (reference sequence). V gave up 0 bases and J gave up 9 bases, with 15 bases separating them. This chain's CDR3 is CASSLGIPGLASPLHF. CDR3 nucleotide sequence: TGTGCCAGCAGCTTAGGAATCCCGGGGTTGGCTTCACCCCTCCACTTT.

In its sample, this clonotype was seen many times. The chain uses TRBV27 and TRBJ2-7; 7 bases agree with TRBD1. In germline, CDR1 is MNHEY, CDR2 SMNVEV (reference sequence). The CDR3 has 13 amino acids. The junction had 4 bases not matched to a gene; V was cut back by 6 bases and J by 2 bases. This CDR3 is CASSGDRAYEQYF. The DNA for the CDR3 is TGTGCCAGCAGCGGGGACAGAGCCTACGAGCAGTACTTC.

This clonotype was counted many times. The chain uses TRBV28 and TRBJ2-7; D may correspond to TRBD1 or TRBD2 (5 bases each). This CDR3 has 17 amino acids. CDR1 is MDHEN, CDR2 SYDVKM, per germline. V was cut by 5 bases and J by 5 bases, with 25 bases left in between. Written as DNA, the CDR3 is TGTGCCAGCAGTCCCGTCCGATCCGGGACCCTCCTCCACGAGCAGTACTTC. It yields the protein CASSPVRSGTLLHEQYF.

The chain uses TRBV4-2 and TRBJ2-1, with unresolved D. Trimming shortened V by 0 bases and J by 3 bases, and 12 bases separated the two germline ends. The V gene's germline CDR1 is LGHNA and CDR2 YNFKEQ. This CDR3 has 16 amino acids. The CDR3 DNA sequence: TGTGCCAGCAGCCAAGATTTTGAGGCCAGCTACAATGAGCAGTTCTTC. Protein product: CASSQDFEASYNEQFF.

Worth noting for this clonotype: Being one base from a much bigger clone, this may be a read error. This likely comes from a read error, as the CDR3 has no conserved phenylalanine or tryptophan at its end. This sequence joins TRBV7-6 and TRBJ2-5, with TRBD1 matching 10 bases. Per the germline V gene, CDR1 is SGHVS and CDR2 is FNYEAQ. The CDR3 runs 15 residues. The V and J ends lost 4 bases and 5 bases, in that order; junction bases with no gene match: 7. The CDR3 bases are TGTGCCAGCAGCTATAAGACAGGGGGCGAGGAGACCCAGTACTTA. Its translation is CASSYKTGGEETQYL.

This clonotype has more than one count but fewer than ten. The chain employs TRBV10-3 and TRBJ2-7, with TRBD1 matching 9 bases. From germline, CDR1 is ENHRY and CDR2 SYGVKD. The J segment lost 4 bases and the V segment lost 6 bases, leaving 7 bases of the junction unmatched. This CDR3 is built from 14 residues. The CDR3 protein is CAISRQGVPYEQYF. As DNA, the CDR3 is TGTGCCATCAGCAGACAGGGGGTTCCTTACGAGCAGTACTTC.

Comments on this clonotype: With a much larger clone just one base away, this may be a read error. This chain connects TRBV28 to TRBJ2-3; 8 nucleotides match TRBD2. Germline V gene lookup returns CDR1 MDHEN and CDR2 SYDVKM. J lost 2 bases, V lost 1 base, and 8 bases had no gene match. This CDR3 spans 17 amino acids. CDR3 protein: CASSLSGSGAVTDTQYF. DNA of the CDR3: TGTGCCAGCAGTTTATCGGGTAGCGGGGCAGTCACAGATACGCAGTATTTT.

CDR3 DNA sequence: TGTGCCAGCAGCGTTGGGCCTCATAGCTCCTACGAGCAGTACTTC. Protein: CASSVGPHSSYEQYF. This rearrangement joins TRBV9 to TRBJ2-7, with D unclear. CDR3 length: 15 residues. Germline V gives CDR1 SGDLS, CDR2 YYNGEE. V was shortened by 2 bases and J by 0 bases, with 12 bases between the two germline ends. The entire variable domain, with the rest obtained from reference TRBV9 and TRBJ2-7, is as follows: DSGVTQTPKHLITATGQRVTLRCSPRSGDLSVYWYQQSLDQGLQFLIQYYNGEERAKGNILERFSAQQFPDLHSELNLSSLELGDSALYFCASSVGPHSSYEQYFGPGTRLTVT.

In the case of this clonotype: This clone may be a read error of a much larger clone one base away. This chain links TRBV7-6 with TRBJ2-3, with D possibly TRBD2 on 6 matching bases. The V end was cut by 5 bases, the J end by 1 base, with 13 bases between. CDR1 is SGHVS, CDR2 FNYEAQ, per germline. This CDR3 comprises 15 residues. CDR3 in amino acids: CASSQLAERTDTQYF. CDR3 sequence (DNA): TGTGCCAGCAGCCAATTAGCGGAGCGCACAGATACGCAGTATTTT.

This clonotype was picked up a small number of times. A read error may produce the germline difference seen at one junction end. The chain joins TRBV15 to TRBJ2-1; 11 bases agree with TRBD1. Germline-derived CDR1 and CDR2 are LNHNV and YYDKDF (reference sequence). The CDR3 extends over 13 amino acids. In DNA form, the CDR3 reads TGTGCCTCCAGGGACAGGGGGAAGGATGAGCAGTTCTTC. Its protein product is CASRDRGKDEQFF.

The CDR3: CASSYQIEAFF. CDR3 coding DNA: TGTGCCAGCAGTTATCAAATCGAAGCTTTCTTT. The V call is TRBV6-2 or TRBV6-3, the J call TRBJ1-1, with no clear D. The V gene's germline CDR1 is MNHEY and CDR2 SVGEGT. This CDR3 spans 11 amino acids. Trimming stripped 3 bases from V and 8 bases from J, with 7 bases between.